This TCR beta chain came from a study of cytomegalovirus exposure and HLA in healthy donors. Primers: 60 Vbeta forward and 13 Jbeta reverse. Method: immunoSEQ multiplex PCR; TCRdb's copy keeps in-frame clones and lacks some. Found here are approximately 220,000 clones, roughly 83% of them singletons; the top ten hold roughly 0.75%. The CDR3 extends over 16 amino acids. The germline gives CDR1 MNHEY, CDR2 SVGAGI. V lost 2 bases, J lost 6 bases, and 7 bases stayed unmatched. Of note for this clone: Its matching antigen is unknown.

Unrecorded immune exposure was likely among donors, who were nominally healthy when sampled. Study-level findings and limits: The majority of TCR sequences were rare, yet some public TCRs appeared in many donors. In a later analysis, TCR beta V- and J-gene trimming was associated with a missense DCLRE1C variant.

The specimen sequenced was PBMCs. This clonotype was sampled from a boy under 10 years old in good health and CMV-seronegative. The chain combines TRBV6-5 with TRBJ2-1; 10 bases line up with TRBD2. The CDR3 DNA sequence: TGTGCCAGCAGTTACACCGGGACTAGCGCCACCAATGAGCAGTTCTTC. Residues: CASSYTGTSATNEQFF.